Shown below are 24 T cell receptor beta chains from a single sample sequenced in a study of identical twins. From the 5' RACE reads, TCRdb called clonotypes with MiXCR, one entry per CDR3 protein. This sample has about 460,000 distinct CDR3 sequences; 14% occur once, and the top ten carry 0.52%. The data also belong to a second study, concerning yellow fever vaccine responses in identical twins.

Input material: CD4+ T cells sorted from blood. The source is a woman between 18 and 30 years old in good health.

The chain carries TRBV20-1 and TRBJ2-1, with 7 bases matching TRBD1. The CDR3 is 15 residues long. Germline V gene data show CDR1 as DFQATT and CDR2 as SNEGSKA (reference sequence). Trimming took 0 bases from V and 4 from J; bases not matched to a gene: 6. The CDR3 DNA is TGCAGTGCTAGAGACGCAGGGGGTATGTACAATGAGCAGTTCTTC. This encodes CSARDAGGMYNEQFF.

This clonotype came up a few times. CDR3 DNA sequence: TGCAGCGTTGTCATGGGGGCGAGGAACTACGAGCAGTACTTC. It codes for CSVVMGARNYEQYF. This chain connects TRBV29-1 to TRBJ2-7, with D possibly TRBD1 on 6 matching bases. The germline gives CDR1 SQVTM, CDR2 ANQGSEA. Trimming pared 4 bases from V and 3 bases from J, leaving 16 bases between. This CDR3 contains 14 residues.

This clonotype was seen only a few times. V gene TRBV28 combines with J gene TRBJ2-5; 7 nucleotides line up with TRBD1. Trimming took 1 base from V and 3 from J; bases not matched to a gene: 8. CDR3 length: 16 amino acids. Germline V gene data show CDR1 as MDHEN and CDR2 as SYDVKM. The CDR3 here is CASSLFTGQFKETQYF. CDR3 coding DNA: TGTGCCAGCAGTTTATTCACGGGACAGTTTAAAGAGACCCAGTACTTC.

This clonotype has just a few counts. This CDR3 is CASSLGSNSGTDTQYF. In DNA, the CDR3 is TGCGCCAGCAGCTTGGGGTCGAACAGCGGCACAGATACGCAGTATTTT. This chain joins TRBV5-1 and TRBJ2-3; D not certain. The CDR3 covers 16 residues. Germline lookup yields CDR1 SGHRS and CDR2 YFSETQ. V gave up 0 bases and J gave up 1 base, with 12 bases separating them.

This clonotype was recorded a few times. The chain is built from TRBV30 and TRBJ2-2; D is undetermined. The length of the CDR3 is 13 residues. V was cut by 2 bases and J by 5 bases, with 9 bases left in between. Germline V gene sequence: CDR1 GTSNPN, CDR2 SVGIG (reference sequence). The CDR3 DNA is TGTGCCTGGAGTCTGGGGATGACCGGGGAGCTGTTTTTT. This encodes CAWSLGMTGELFF.

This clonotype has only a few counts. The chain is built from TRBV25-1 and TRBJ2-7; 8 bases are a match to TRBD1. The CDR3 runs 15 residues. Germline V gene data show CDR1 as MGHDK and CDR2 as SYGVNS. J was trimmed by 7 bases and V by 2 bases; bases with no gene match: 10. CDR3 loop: CASSEVQGAIGEQYF. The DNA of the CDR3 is TGTGCCAGCAGTGAAGTTCAGGGGGCGATAGGAGAGCAGTACTTC.

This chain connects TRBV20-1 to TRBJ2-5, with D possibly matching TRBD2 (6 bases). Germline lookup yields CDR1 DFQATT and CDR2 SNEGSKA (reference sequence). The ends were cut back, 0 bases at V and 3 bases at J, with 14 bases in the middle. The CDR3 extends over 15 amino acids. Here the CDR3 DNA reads TGCAGTGCTAGAGATGGCCGCGGGGCAAAAGAGACCCAGTACTTC. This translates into CSARDGRGAKETQYF.

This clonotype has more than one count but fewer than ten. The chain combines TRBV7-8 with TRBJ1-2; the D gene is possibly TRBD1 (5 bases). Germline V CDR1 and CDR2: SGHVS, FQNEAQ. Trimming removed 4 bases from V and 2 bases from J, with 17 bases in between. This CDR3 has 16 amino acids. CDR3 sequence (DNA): TGTGCCAGCAGCTCCCTAACCGGGGCAGGGAACTATGGCTACACCTTC. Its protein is CASSSLTGAGNYGYTF.

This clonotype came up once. Written as DNA, the CDR3 is TGTGCCTGGAGTCTTCTCCCTCATGATACGCAGTATTTT. Its protein is CAWSLLPHDTQYF. The V call is TRBV30, the J call TRBJ2-3; no definite D call. Trimming shortened V by 2 bases and J by 6 bases, and 12 bases separated the two germline ends. The CDR3 consists of 13 residues. The germline CDR1 and CDR2 sequences are GTSNPN and SVGIG (reference sequence).

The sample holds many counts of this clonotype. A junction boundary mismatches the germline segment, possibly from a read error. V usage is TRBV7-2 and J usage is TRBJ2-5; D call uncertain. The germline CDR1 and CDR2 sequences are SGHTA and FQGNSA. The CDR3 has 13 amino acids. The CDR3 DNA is TGCGCCAGCAGCTTGGTGGCACAAGAGACCCAGTACTTC. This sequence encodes CASSLVAQETQYF.

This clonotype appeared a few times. CDR3 sequence: CASSFGNRGAQNTQYF. The CDR3 DNA reads TGTGCCAGCAGTTTCGGTAACAGGGGCGCACAGAATACGCAGTATTTT. V usage is TRBV27 and J usage is TRBJ2-3; 7 nucleotides align to TRBD1. The CDR3 sequence is 16 residues long. With 3 bases clipped from V and 7 bases from J, the junction kept 13 bases outside the gene matches. The germline V gene encodes CDR1 MNHEY and CDR2 SMNVEV (reference sequence).

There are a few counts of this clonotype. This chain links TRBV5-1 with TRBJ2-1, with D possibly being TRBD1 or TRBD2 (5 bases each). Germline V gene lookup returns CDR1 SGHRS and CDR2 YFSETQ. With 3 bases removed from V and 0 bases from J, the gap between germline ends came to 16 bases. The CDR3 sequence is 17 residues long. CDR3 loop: CASSWGFGTISYNEQFF. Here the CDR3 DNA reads TGCGCCAGCAGCTGGGGTTTTGGGACGATCTCCTACAATGAGCAGTTCTTC.

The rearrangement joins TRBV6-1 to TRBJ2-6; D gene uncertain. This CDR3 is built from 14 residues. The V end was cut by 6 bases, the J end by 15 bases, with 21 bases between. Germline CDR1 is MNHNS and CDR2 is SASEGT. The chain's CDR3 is CASSHAGPTDALTF. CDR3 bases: TGTGCCAGCAGCCACGCCGGGCCTACCGACGCCCTGACTTTC.

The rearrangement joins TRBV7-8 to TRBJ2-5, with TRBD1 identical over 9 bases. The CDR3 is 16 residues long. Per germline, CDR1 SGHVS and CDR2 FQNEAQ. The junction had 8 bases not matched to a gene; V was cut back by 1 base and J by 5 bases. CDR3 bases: TGTGCCAGCAGCTTAGAAACCGGGACAGGGATTGAGACCCAGTACTTC. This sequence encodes CASSLETGTGIETQYF.

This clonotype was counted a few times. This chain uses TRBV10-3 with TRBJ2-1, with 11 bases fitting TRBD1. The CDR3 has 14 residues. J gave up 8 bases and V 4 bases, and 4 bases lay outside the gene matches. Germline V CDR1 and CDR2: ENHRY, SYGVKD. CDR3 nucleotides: TGTGCCATCAGTGGGACAGGGGGCCGGGATGAGCAGTTCTTC. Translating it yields CAISGTGGRDEQFF.

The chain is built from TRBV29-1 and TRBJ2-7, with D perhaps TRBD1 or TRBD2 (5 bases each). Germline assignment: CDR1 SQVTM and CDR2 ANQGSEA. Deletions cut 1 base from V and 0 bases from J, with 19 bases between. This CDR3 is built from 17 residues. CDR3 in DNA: TGCAGCGTTGAAGCCACGAGGGGTCCCGGATACTCCTACGAGCAGTACTTC. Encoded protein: CSVEATRGPGYSYEQYF.

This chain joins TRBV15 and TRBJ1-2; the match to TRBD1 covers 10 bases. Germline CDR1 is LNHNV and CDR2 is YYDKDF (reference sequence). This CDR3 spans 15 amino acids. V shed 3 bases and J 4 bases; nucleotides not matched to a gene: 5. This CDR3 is CATSRRDRGSYGYTF. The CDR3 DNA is TGTGCCACCAGCAGGAGGGACAGGGGATCCTATGGCTACACCTTC.

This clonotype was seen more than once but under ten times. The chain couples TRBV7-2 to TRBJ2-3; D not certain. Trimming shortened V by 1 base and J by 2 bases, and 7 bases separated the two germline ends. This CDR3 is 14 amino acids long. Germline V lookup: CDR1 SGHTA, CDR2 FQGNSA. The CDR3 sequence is CASSLDGFTDTQYF. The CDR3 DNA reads TGTGCCAGCAGCTTAGACGGCTTCACAGATACGCAGTATTTT.

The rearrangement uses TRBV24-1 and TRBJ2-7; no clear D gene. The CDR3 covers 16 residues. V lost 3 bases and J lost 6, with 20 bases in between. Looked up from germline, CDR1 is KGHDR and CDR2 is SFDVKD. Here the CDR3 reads CATSDPTSRRPGEQYF. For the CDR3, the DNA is TGTGCCACCAGTGATCCTACCTCCCGCCGGCCGGGCGAGCAGTACTTC.

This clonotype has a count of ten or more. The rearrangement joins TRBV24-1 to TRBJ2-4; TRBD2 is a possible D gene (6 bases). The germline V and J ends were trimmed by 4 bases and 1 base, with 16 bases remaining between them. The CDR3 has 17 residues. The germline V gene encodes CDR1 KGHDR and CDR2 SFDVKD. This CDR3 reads CATSDGRGGLAKNIQYF. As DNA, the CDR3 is TGTGCCACCAGTGACGGACGTGGAGGGCTGGCCAAAAACATTCAGTACTTC.

The CDR3, as DNA: TGCGCCAGCAGCTGGCGGGAGAGCACCTACGAGCAGTACTTC. Translating it yields CASSWRESTYEQYF. The rearrangement uses TRBV5-1 and TRBJ2-7; 7 bases map to TRBD2. V gave up 3 bases and J gave up 2 bases; unmatched junction bases: 5. The length of the CDR3 is 14 residues. Germline-derived CDR1 and CDR2 are SGHRS and YFSETQ. Variable domain in full (rest from reference TRBV5-1 and TRBJ2-7): KAGVTQTPRYLIKTRGQQVTLSCSPISGHRSVSWYQQTPGQGLQFLFEYFSETQRNKGNFPGRFSGRQFSNSRSEMNVSTLELGDSALYLCASSWRESTYEQYFGPGTRLTVT.

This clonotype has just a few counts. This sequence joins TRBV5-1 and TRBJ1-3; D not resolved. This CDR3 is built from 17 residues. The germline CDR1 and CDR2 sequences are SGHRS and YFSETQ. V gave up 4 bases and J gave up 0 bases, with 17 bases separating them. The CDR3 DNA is TGCGCCAGCAGCCCGGTCGGGTGGAGAGACTCTGGAAACACCATATATTTT. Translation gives CASSPVGWRDSGNTIYF.

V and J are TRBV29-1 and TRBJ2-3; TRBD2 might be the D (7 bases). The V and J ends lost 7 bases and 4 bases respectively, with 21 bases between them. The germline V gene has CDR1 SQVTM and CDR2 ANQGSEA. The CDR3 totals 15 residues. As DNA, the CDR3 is TGCAGCGGGTCTGGTGGGGGGGCCGTGGCAGATACGCAGTATTTT. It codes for CSGSGGGAVADTQYF.

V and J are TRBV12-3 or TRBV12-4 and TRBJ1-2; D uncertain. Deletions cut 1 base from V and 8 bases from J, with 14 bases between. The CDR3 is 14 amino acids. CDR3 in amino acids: CASSLGQPSTGYTF. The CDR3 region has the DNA TGTGCCAGCAGTTTAGGGCAGCCCTCGACGGGCTACACCTTC.